The entry below gives a single T cell receptor (beta chain) sequence along with its context. At one end the junction does not follow the germline gene, possibly because of a read error. This specimen comes from a study of blood T cell repertoires in COVID-19. Background on the study: PBMCs, B-cell-depleted T cells, or T cells were the source of the cDNA or gDNA that made up the material.

From germline, CDR1 is PRHDT and CDR2 FYEKMQ (reference sequence). The CDR3 is 14 residues long. Original processing notes: Scientists estimated how many nucleated cells there were by amplifying reference gene primers. Data came from immunoSEQ multiplex PCR; TCRdb stores just in-frame clones and leaves some out. V and J calls and clone size are given by that table; D and trimming were obtained from the DNA. The data show under 350,000 clones, with 70% to 90% seen just once and roughly 11% held by the top ten. Sequenced: peripheral blood. The TCR sequence derives from a woman aged 65 to 85 with acute or convalescent COVID-19. This rearrangement joins TRBV13 to TRBJ2-7, with D tentatively TRBD1 or TRBD2 (5 bases each). CDR3 in amino acids: CASSLGQGLVEQYF. The DNA of the CDR3 is TGTGCCAGCAGCCTAGGACAAGGACTCGTCGAGCAGTACTTC.